This note documents a single T cell receptor beta chain sequence. This entry belongs to a study of T cell changes during pregnancy in multiple sclerosis. The CDR3 extends over 13 amino acids. Germline V gene lookup returns CDR1 SGHKS and CDR2 YYEKEE (reference sequence). With 0 bases removed from V and 9 bases from J, the gap between germline ends came to 10 bases. Only in-frame clones appear in the TCRdb table, and some are missing; sequencing was by immunoSEQ multiplex PCR. The data show roughly 69,000 clones, with just over 90% seen just once and about 1.5% held by the top ten. The chain couples TRBV5-5 to TRBJ1-3; no clear D gene. The sample consisted of peripheral blood, taken in the third trimester of pregnancy. The receptor was derived from a female donor with multiple sclerosis, enrolled in a pregnancy study. The CDR3 protein is CASSLVPAGTIYF. The CDR3 region has the DNA TGTGCCAGCAGCTTGGTACCAGCGGGCACCATATATTTT.